The entry below describes one T cell receptor (beta chain). The target of this receptor is not known. Base qualities were left out, and no much larger clone turns up one base away. TCRbeta CDR3 regions were amplified from genomic DNA using the immunoSEQ Assay, a bias-controlled multiplex PCR. On the study's bioinformatics: The number of nucleated cells in each sample was estimated by amplification of reference gene primers within the assay. To quantify the absolute abundance of each unique TCRbeta CDR3 rearrangement, sequence reads were collapsed and filtered. For each sample, productive Simpson clonality was calculated by taking the square root of Simpson's diversity index across productive rearrangements. TCRdb holds this immuneACCESS table with in-frame rearrangements only. Some clones are missing; in checked studies, unresolved V genes explain under half, and the rest has no known cause. The V and J calls and clone size were taken over from that table, and D and trimming were inferred from the DNA. The table for this sample lists tens of thousands of clones; approximately 80% of them were counted only once. Of the sample, around 41% is held by the ten largest clones.

Collaborating institutions collected whole blood in K2EDTA tubes following their own protocols. Collaborator samples were shipped for TCRbeta analysis as frozen whole blood, isolated PBMCs, or DNA extracted from either sample type. This sample stems from a study of blood T cell repertoires in COVID-19 (dated by TCRdb to the early 2020s). For the study in its entirety: The collaborator samples originated in the United States, Italy and Spain and spanned the acute and convalescent phases of COVID-19. The prospective study material was composed of cDNA or gDNA derived from T cells, B-cell-depleted T cells, or PBMCs. The dataset comprised deeply sampled blood TCRbeta repertoires from subjects exposed to, actively infected with, or recovered from COVID-19. The repertoires were released in a freely available public database intended as a resource for research on the immune response to SARS-CoV-2. The samples were drawn from two sources: the first 160 participants of the ongoing ImmuneRACE study, and 1,254 subjects contributed by 6 global collaborators. The sample metadata nearly always contained a de-identified subject ID, COVID-19 status, age in years and sex. Where available, HLA class I and class II types were obtained from metadata supplied by the sample provider rather than from assay-based typing.

What the work shows at the level of the full study, not this receptor alone: Clinical and demographic metadata were provided uncurated, with the amount varying by source and participant.

The receptor comes from an elderly man with acute or convalescent COVID-19. The sequencing sample was made of peripheral blood.

The CDR3 sequence is CASSVPQGALNQPQHF. The DNA sequence reads TGTGCCAGCAGTGTGCCACAGGGGGCTCTTAATCAGCCCCAGCATTTT. This receptor chain uses TRBV28 and TRBJ1-5; the junction holds 9 bases that match TRBD1. The germline V gene encodes CDR1 MDHEN and CDR2 SYDVKM. Trimmed from V: 5 bases; trimmed from J: 4 bases; junction bases lacking a gene match: 9. The CDR3 goes from the cysteine to the phenylalanine over 16 residues. The retained sequence is limited to the CDR3, 48 bases, with the frame set at the first base.